The present T cell receptor (beta chain) was sequenced within a study of OX40 agonist ivuxolimab in advanced cancers. This clone has more than one count but fewer than ten. Lacking the conserved final phenylalanine or tryptophan, this CDR3 likely reflects a read error. No DNA is shown, since the ends of the CDR3 on it are uncertain; the CDR3 is the one TCRdb lists. Samples were taken at baseline and on day 1 of cycles 4 and 7. Termini included, the CDR3 measures 13 amino acids. Germline V gives CDR1 SGHNT, CDR2 YYREEE (reference sequence). TCRdb's copy holds only in-frame clones and misses some; the assay was immunoSEQ multiplex PCR. The profile shows about 60,000 clones, about 90% of them singletons.

The sample here was CD4+ or CD8+ T cells sorted from blood, taken in a trial of the OX40 agonist ivuxolimab. The receptor comes from an adult with an advanced solid tumor such as melanoma, head and neck, liver or kidney cancer. The chain employs TRBV5-4 and TRBJ1-6. The CDR3 here is CASSLDGGTPRHL.